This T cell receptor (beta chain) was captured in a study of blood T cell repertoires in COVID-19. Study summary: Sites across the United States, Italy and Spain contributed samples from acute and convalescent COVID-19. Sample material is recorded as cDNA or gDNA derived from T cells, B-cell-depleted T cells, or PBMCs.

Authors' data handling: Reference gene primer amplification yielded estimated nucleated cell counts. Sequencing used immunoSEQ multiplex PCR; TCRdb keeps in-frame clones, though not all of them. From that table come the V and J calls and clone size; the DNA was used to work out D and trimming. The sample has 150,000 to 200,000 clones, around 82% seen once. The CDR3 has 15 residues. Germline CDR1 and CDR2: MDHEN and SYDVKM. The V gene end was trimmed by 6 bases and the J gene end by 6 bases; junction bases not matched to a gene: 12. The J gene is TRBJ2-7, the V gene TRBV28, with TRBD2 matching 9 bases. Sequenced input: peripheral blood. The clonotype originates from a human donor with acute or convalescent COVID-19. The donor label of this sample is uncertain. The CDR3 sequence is CASSLRGLASPEQYF. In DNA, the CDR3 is TGTGCCAGCAGCCTGCGGGGACTAGCATCTCCCGAGCAGTACTTC.